This TCR beta chain was sequenced during a study of cytomegalovirus exposure and HLA in healthy donors. General observations from the study: Association with HLA alleles at 0.05 false discovery rate was found for about 17,000 TCR beta sequences in a later analysis. It was only CMV serostatus that was available as immune exposure information. Among TCR beta chains of equal frequency, HLA-associated ones were more clonally expanded in a later analysis.

V lost 3 bases to trimming and J lost 3 bases; unmatched junction nucleotides: 2. This CDR3 region has 13 residues. Germline lookup yields CDR1 GTSNPN and CDR2 SVGIG (reference sequence). With regard to this clone: The antigen remains undetermined.

Both 60 Vbeta primers and 13 Jbeta primers went into the PCR. Sequenced by immunoSEQ multiplex PCR; TCRdb stores in-frame clones only, minus some. The sample records about 140,000 clones, 70% to 80% being singletons. Specimen: PBMCs. The rearrangement links TRBV30 to TRBJ1-5, with 7 positions matching TRBD1. This TCR was recovered from a woman aged 50 to 60 in good health and CMV-seronegative. The CDR3 region has the DNA TGTGCCTGGAGCCAGGGGGTCAATCAGCCCCAGCATTTT. Its protein is CAWSQGVNQPQHF.